The next 5 T cell receptor beta chains were all read from a single sample in a study of cytotoxic CD8 clonotypes in ibrutinib-treated CLL. The protocol was immunoSEQ multiplex PCR, while the TCRdb copy is restricted to in-frame clones and leaves out a portion. The table has 6,500 to 9,500 clones, roughly 84% seen once. This sample comprised PBMCs, obtained before ibrutinib treatment. The receptors shown here come from a human donor with chronic lymphocytic leukemia.

This chain joins TRBV9 and TRBJ2-1, with 10 bases matching TRBD1. The CDR3 is 15 amino acids. J lost 5 bases, V lost 3 bases, and 5 bases had no gene match. The germline V gene encodes CDR1 SGDLS and CDR2 YYNGEE. The CDR3 nucleotides are TGTGCCAGCAGCGCTGGACAGGGGGTCCACAATGAGCAGTTCTTC. Translation gives CASSAGQGVHNEQFF. The entire variable domain, with the rest obtained from reference TRBV9 and TRBJ2-1, is as follows: DSGVTQTPKHLITATGQRVTLRCSPRSGDLSVYWYQQSLDQGLQFLIQYYNGEERAKGNILERFSAQQFPDLHSELNLSSLELGDSALYFCASSAGQGVHNEQFFGPGTRLTVL.

This clone was found a few times. The gene calls are TRBV28 and TRBJ1-3, with TRBD1 identical over 7 bases. The V gene end was trimmed by 4 bases and the J gene end by 0 bases; junction bases not matched to a gene: 9. Germline V gene lookup returns CDR1 MDHEN and CDR2 SYDVKM. The CDR3 runs 17 residues. The CDR3 nucleotides are TGTGCCAGCAGTTCCCCGGGACAGCCTTCCTCTGGAAACACCATATATTTT. It yields the protein CASSSPGQPSSGNTIYF.

This clone was seen more than once but under ten times. The chain recombines TRBV27 with TRBJ2-1, with TRBD2 matching 13 bases. The CDR3 consists of 18 residues. The V and J ends lost 3 bases and 5 bases, in that order; junction bases with no gene match: 10. CDR1 and CDR2 from the germline V gene are MNHEY and SMNVEV (reference sequence). The DNA for the CDR3 is TGTGCCAGCAGTTTGACGACTAGCGGGAGGTATAATCACAATGAGCAGTTCTTC. Its protein product is CASSLTTSGRYNHNEQFF.

J is TRBJ2-1 and V is TRBV7-9, with TRBD2 identical over 8 bases. Trimming removed 5 bases from V and 0 bases from J; junction bases left unmatched: 6. Germline lookup yields CDR1 SEHNR and CDR2 FQNEAQ (reference sequence). The CDR3 is 16 residues long. CDR3 nucleotides: TGTGCCAGCAGCAGCGGGGGCGGGCGCTCCTACAATGAGCAGTTCTTC. Translating it yields CASSSGGGRSYNEQFF. The full variable domain, with the rest looked up from reference TRBV7-9 and TRBJ2-1, is DTGVSQNPRHKITKRGQNVTFRCDPISEHNRLYWYRQTLGQGPEFLTYFQNEAQLEKSRLLSDRFSAERPKGSFSTLEIQRTEQGDSAMYLCASSSGGGRSYNEQFFGPGTRLTVL.

The chain carries TRBV4-3 and TRBJ1-1; the D gene is possibly TRBD1 (6 bases). From germline, CDR1 is LGHNA and CDR2 YSLEER. V lost 4 bases and J lost 3, with 15 bases in between. The CDR3 totals 15 residues. This CDR3 is CASSLSSGGDTEAFF. CDR3 nucleotides: TGCGCCAGCAGCCTATCTTCGGGGGGCGACACTGAAGCTTTCTTT.